The 13 T cell receptor beta chains reported below all come from one sample, sequenced in a study of T cells after yellow fever vaccination. MiXCR was run by TCRdb on the 5' RACE reads, yielding one entry per CDR3 protein. In the table there are roughly 79,000 distinct CDR3 sequences, about 7.7% of which are singletons. The sequences come from CD8+ T cells sorted from PBMCs, collected 10 to 11 days after the first yellow fever vaccination. The receptor source for this set is a young man who received the YFV17D yellow fever vaccine.

In this sample, this clonotype turned up many times. The genes are TRBV25-1 and TRBJ1-5, with D tentatively TRBD1 (5 bases). This CDR3 has 16 amino acids. In germline, CDR1 is MGHDK, CDR2 SYGVNS. The V end was cut by 3 bases, the J end by 1 base, with 13 bases between. This CDR3 is CASSDRAWDSNQPQHF. In nucleotides, the CDR3 is TGTGCCAGCAGTGACCGGGCCTGGGACAGCAATCAGCCCCAGCATTTT.

The sample holds a few counts of this clonotype. The chain is built from TRBV4-2 and TRBJ2-7, with D possibly TRBD1 on 6 matching bases. This CDR3 has 16 residues. Germline CDR1 is LGHNA and CDR2 is YNFKEQ. The V and J ends lost 4 bases and 6 bases respectively, with 22 bases between them. CDR3 sequence: CASSRSSRQVLPEQYF. CDR3 in DNA: TGTGCCAGCAGCCGGAGTAGCCGACAGGTCCTCCCCGAGCAGTACTTC.

This clonotype was seen at least ten times. The chain has TRBV3-1 and TRBJ2-7; TRBD2 agrees at 11 bases. This CDR3 comprises 18 residues. The V segment lost 3 bases and the J segment 2 bases; nucleotides outside the gene matches: 12. Germline V gene lookup returns CDR1 LGHDT and CDR2 YNNKEL (reference sequence). The DNA for the CDR3 is TGTGCCAGCAGCCACGACCCGACCATACTAGCGGGGGCCTACGAGCAGTACTTC. Its translation is CASSHDPTILAGAYEQYF.

This clonotype has a handful of counts. The V gene is TRBV7-9, the J gene TRBJ2-3; D might be TRBD2 (7 bases). This CDR3 is 17 amino acids long. Germline V CDR1 and CDR2: SEHNR, FQNEAQ (reference sequence). V was pared by 1 base and J by 6 bases, with 20 bases between. As DNA, the CDR3 is TGTGCCAGCAGCTTAGGGGGAGGGGGACATACCGCGGATACGCAGTATTTT. This sequence encodes CASSLGGGGHTADTQYF. The full variable domain, with the rest looked up from reference TRBV7-9 and TRBJ2-3, is DTGVSQNPRHKITKRGQNVTFRCDPISEHNRLYWYRQTLGQGPEFLTYFQNEAQLEKSRLLSDRFSAERPKGSFSTLEIQRTEQGDSAMYLCASSLGGGGHTADTQYFGPGTRLTVL.

This clonotype was seen at least ten times. This chain joins TRBV29-1 and TRBJ1-1, with 8 nucleotides matching TRBD1. Germline-derived CDR1 and CDR2 are SQVTM and ANQGSEA. CDR3 length: 12 residues. V trimming: 6 bases; J trimming: 4 bases; junction bases outside the gene matches: 4. The CDR3 nucleotides read TGCAGCGTCGTTACAGGGGGCACTGAAGCTTTCTTT. Its protein product is CSVVTGGTEAFF.

This clonotype was detected many times. The rearrangement links TRBV12-3 or TRBV12-4 to TRBJ2-3, with 10 bases lining up with TRBD2. CDR3 length equals 15 residues. J lost 6 bases, V lost 3 bases, and 6 bases had no gene match. The CDR3 DNA reads TGTGCCAGCAGTTTCAGCGGGGGGGCCGGCGATACGCAGTATTTT. Its protein is CASSFSGGAGDTQYF.

Many counts were recorded for this clonotype. The rearrangement uses TRBV5-6 and TRBJ2-7; D is perhaps TRBD2 (7 bases). V was clipped by 4 bases and J by 0 bases, with 17 bases between them. Germline V gives CDR1 SGHDT, CDR2 YYEEEE. The CDR3 covers 16 residues. CDR3 DNA: TGTGCCAGCAGCCCTGTCGGCGGGGGCTACTCCTACGAGCAGTACGTC. It codes for CASSPVGGGYSYEQYV.

The CDR3 spells CASSVQGGNTIYF. CDR3 coding DNA: TGTGCCAGCAGTGTACAGGGTGGAAACACCATATATTTT. This chain uses TRBV25-1 with TRBJ1-3, with D perhaps TRBD1 (6 bases). V lost 4 bases to trimming and J lost 3 bases, with 7 bases between them. CDR3 length equals 13 residues. Per the germline V gene, CDR1 is MGHDK and CDR2 is SYGVNS.

The chain has TRBV12-3 or TRBV12-4 and TRBJ2-3, with 12 positions matching TRBD2. CDR3 length: 18 amino acids. V lost 1 base and J lost 0; bases outside the gene matches: 5. CDR3 DNA sequence: TGTGCCAGCAGTTTAGACCTAGCGGGGGGGCCAAGCACAGATACGCAGTATTTT. Translating gives CASSLDLAGGPSTDTQYF.

This clonotype showed up just a few times. The gene calls are TRBV25-1 and TRBJ1-1; D not resolved. V shed 2 bases and J shed 0 bases, with 16 bases lying between them. Germline assignment: CDR1 MGHDK and CDR2 SYGVNS. CDR3 length: 17 amino acids. The CDR3 loop reads CASSEKGAGRVNTEAFF. The DNA of the CDR3 is TGTGCCAGCAGTGAAAAGGGAGCAGGACGGGTGAACACTGAAGCTTTCTTT.

The sample holds many counts of this clonotype. This chain joins TRBV5-1 and TRBJ2-2; 7 bases map to TRBD1. The CDR3 runs to 18 residues. Germline CDR1 is SGHRS and CDR2 is YFSETQ. V was pared by 4 bases and J by 5 bases, with 17 bases of the junction left unmatched. The CDR3: CASSPTLAPGQLTGELFF. The CDR3 nucleotides are TGCGCCAGCAGCCCAACACTCGCCCCGGGACAGCTAACCGGGGAGCTGTTTTTT.

This clonotype showed up many times. V usage is TRBV7-2 and J usage is TRBJ2-3, with D hard to call. In germline, CDR1 is SGHTA, CDR2 FQGNSA. This CDR3 region has 16 residues. Trimming stripped 1 base from V and 1 base from J, with 12 bases between. The CDR3 is CASSLVSADRTDTQYF. As DNA, the CDR3 is TGTGCCAGCAGCTTAGTCTCTGCCGACCGCACAGATACGCAGTATTTT.

This clonotype was counted ten times or more. The CDR3 bases are TGTGCCAGCAGCCTACCCGGGGGGACCCACGAGCAGTACTTC. Its translation is CASSLPGGTHEQYF. This chain connects TRBV7-6 to TRBJ2-7; 7 bases map to TRBD2. The germline gives CDR1 SGHVS, CDR2 FNYEAQ. Trimming at V came to 5 bases and at J to 5 bases, leaving 9 bases not matched to a gene. The CDR3 has 14 residues.